This T cell receptor (beta chain) stems from a study of spatial heterogeneity in lung cancer. On the study more broadly: Detected beta-chain sequences consistently exceeded alpha-chain sequences. In raw reads, more than 8.5 appearances on average were recorded for each unique TCR and UMI combination.

TCR cDNA molecules each had a unique molecular identifier. MiXCR, run by TCRdb on the 5' RACE reads, gives a single entry per CDR3 protein. The repertoire holds 90,000 to 95,000 distinct CDR3 sequences, with roughly 12% as singletons. Trimming left V 3 bases short and J 6 bases short, with 12 bases between. The CDR3 has 13 amino acids. This clonotype has a handful of counts. Time point indicated: sample taken at primary tumor resection. Frozen PBMC, nontumor lung or tumor provided whole RNA, which was sequenced unsorted. There were some 70 donors, all of them untreated patients with early-stage non-small cell lung cancer.

Sequencing was performed on PBMCs, taken at surgery. The V call is TRBV12-3 or TRBV12-4, the J call TRBJ2-7, with D possibly matching TRBD2 (6 bases). The sequence was collected from a male donor with early-stage non-small cell lung cancer. This chain's CDR3 is CASSFFREVEQYF. CDR3 sequence (DNA): TGTGCCAGCAGTTTCTTCAGGGAGGTCGAGCAGTACTTC.